This T cell receptor beta chain was sequenced for a study of T cell repertoires in cytomegalovirus infection. Broader study findings: Ex vivo responses were dominated by HLA-C-restricted CMV-specific TCR beta clonotypes.

In its sample, this clonotype was seen many times. What it binds is not known. The ends lost 4 bases at V and 6 bases at J; junction bases unmatched: 5. Germline V gives CDR1 MDHEN, CDR2 SYDVKM. The CDR3 is 14 residues long. TCRdb used MiXCR to reprocess the reads, holding one entry per CDR3 protein. The sample contains around 440,000 distinct CDR3 sequences, 11% of which appear only once. This TCR was recovered from a human donor in good health (CMV status not recorded). Some clones in this sample may be carry-over from other donors' samples. The genes are TRBV28 and TRBJ1-5; 8 bases match TRBD1. The specimen was PBMCs. The CDR3 protein is CASSSSQGAQPQHF. In nucleotides, the CDR3 is TGTGCCAGCAGTTCCAGCCAGGGGGCTCAGCCCCAGCATTTT.